This is a list of T cell receptor beta chains from one sample in a study of T cells in Graves' hyperthyroidism and ophthalmopathy. TCRdb reanalysed the multiplex PCR reads using MiXCR and keeps one entry per CDR3 protein. The sample lists around 340,000 distinct CDR3 sequences, roughly 23% seen once, with under 55% in the top ten. Sequenced: blood. Source of these receptors: a woman aged 45-59 years with Graves' hyperthyroidism. CDR3s include the opening cysteine and the closing phenylalanine or tryptophan. D genes are given only for firm matches. The size entry is marked missing in some rows and otherwise reads once, few, many or a size class.

TRBJ2-7,.,TRBD2,TRBV5-1,CASSLVPWTSGSPYEQYF,TGCGCCAGCAGCTTGGTCCCCTGGACTAGCGGGAGCCCCTACGAGCAGTACTTC
TRBJ1-2,many,.,TRBV30,CAWSRVGYTF,TGTGCCTGGAGTCGGGTTGGCTACACCTTC
TRBJ1-5,many,.,TRBV11-2,CASSLATNQPQHF,TGTGCCAGCAGCCTGGCGACGAATCAGCCCCAGCATTTT
TRBJ2-3,.,TRBD2,TRBV20-1,CSARIAGGTDTQYF,TGCAGTGCTAGAATAGCGGGAGGTACAGATACGCAGTATTTT
TRBJ2-1,.,TRBD2,TRBV5-1,CASSPGLAFSEQFF,TGCGCCAGCAGCCCGGGACTAGCGTTCAGTGAGCAGTTCTTC
TRBJ2-3,many,TRBD2,TRBV5-1,CASSPASPGGPSDTQYF,TGCGCCAGCAGCCCAGCCTCGCCGGGAGGGCCATCAGATACGCAGTATTTT
TRBJ2-6,.,.,TRBV19,CASEKTPQGMGANVLTF,TGTGCCAGTGAAAAAACCCCACAGGGTATGGGGGCCAACGTCCTGACTTTC
TRBJ2-5,.,TRBD1,TRBV28,CASSSWTGQETQYF,TGTGCCAGCAGTTCCTGGACAGGGCAAGAGACCCAGTACTTC
TRBJ2-3,many,.,TRBV7-3,CASSLPGGTQYF,TGTGCCAGCAGCTTACCCGGGGGTACGCAGTATTTT
TRBJ2-1,.,TRBD2,TRBV6-2/TRBV6-3,CASSYSPGGPNEQFF,TGTGCCAGCAGTTACTCCCCGGGGGGGCCCAATGAGCAGTTCTTC
TRBJ2-2,few,TRBD1,TRBV28,CASRRGLSTGELFF,TGTGCCAGCAGGAGGGGGCTGAGCACCGGGGAGCTGTTTTTT
TRBJ2-5,.,.,TRBV6-1,CASSESAGFQETQYF,TGTGCCAGCAGTGAATCGGCAGGCTTCCAAGAGACCCAGTACTTC
TRBJ1-4,.,.,TRBV28,CASSFPHQGYGEKLFF,TGTGCCAGCAGTTTTCCCCACCAGGGCTACGGTGAAAAACTGTTTTTT
TRBJ2-1,many,TRBD2,TRBV28,CASSNQLAAHMSEQFF,TGTGCCAGCAGTAACCAACTAGCGGCCCATATGTCTGAGCAGTTCTTC
TRBJ1-5,.,.,TRBV2,CASSYSGRSNQPQHF,TGTGCCAGCAGTTACTCAGGCCGTAGCAATCAGCCCCAGCATTTT
TRBJ2-2,many,.,TRBV10-3,CAIKGTRVGTGELFF,TGTGCCATCAAAGGGACGAGAGTAGGCACCGGGGAGCTGTTTTTT
TRBJ2-7,many,.,TRBV7-9,CASSLAAVGEKYEQYF,TGTGCCAGCAGCTTAGCGGCGGTGGGAGAGAAGTACGAGCAGTACTTC
TRBJ2-5,many,.,TRBV7-9,CASSLANTETQYF,TGTGCCAGCAGCTTAGCGAATACAGAGACCCAGTACTTC
TRBJ1-2,few,.,TRBV20-1,CSALTRGGYGYTF,TGCAGTGCGCTGACGCGTGGGGGCTATGGCTACACCTTC
TRBJ2-6,many,.,TRBV6-1,CASSEDSSGANVLTF,TGTGCCAGCAGTGAGGACAGCTCTGGGGCCAACGTCCTGACTTTC
TRBJ2-3,many,TRBD2,TRBV2,CASSEVGLAASTDTQYF,TGTGCCAGCAGTGAAGTTGGACTAGCGGCTAGCACAGATACGCAGTATTTT
TRBJ2-5,many,.,TRBV5-1,CASSLAGTEKETQYF,TGCGCCAGCAGCTTGGCCGGGACGGAAAAAGAGACCCAGTACTTC
TRBJ2-5,.,.,TRBV28,CASSLDPTRRETQYF,TGTGCCAGCAGTTTAGACCCCACTCGTCGAGAGACCCAGTACTTC
TRBJ2-2,many,.,TRBV24-1,CATISGAGELFF,TGTGCCACCATATCGGGGGCCGGGGAGCTGTTTTTT
TRBJ1-2,many,.,TRBV12-3/TRBV12-4,CASSFLEGLGYTF,TGTGCCAGCAGTTTTCTGGAAGGATTAGGCTACACCTTC
TRBJ1-4,.,TRBD1,TRBV28,CASRTTGGKEKLFF,TGTGCCAGCAGGACCACAGGGGGAAAGGAAAAACTGTTTTTT
TRBJ2-2,many,.,TRBV20-1,CSARVAPYTGELFF,TGCAGTGCTAGAGTAGCGCCCTACACCGGGGAGCTGTTTTTT
TRBJ2-1,many,.,TRBV12-3/TRBV12-4,CASSLSLPLEQFF,TGTGCCAGCAGTTTATCCCTTCCACTGGAGCAGTTCTTC
TRBJ2-3,many,TRBD2,TRBV12-3/TRBV12-4,CASSQRGLAGGKGDTQYF,TGTGCCAGCAGCCAGCGAGGACTAGCGGGAGGCAAAGGAGATACGCAGTATTTT
TRBJ1-1,many,.,TRBV12-3/TRBV12-4,CASSFRGEAFF,TGTGCCAGCAGTTTCAGGGGTGAAGCTTTCTTT
TRBJ1-2,.,TRBD1,TRBV20-1,CSVIDRDRDYGYTF,TGCAGTGTTATCGACCGGGACAGGGACTATGGCTACACCTTC
TRBJ2-2,.,.,TRBV14,CASSAYKGIRYTGELFF,TGTGCCAGCAGCGCCTACAAGGGGATTAGATACACCGGGGAGCTGTTTTTT
TRBJ2-5,.,.,TRBV7-2,CASSIRPTQYF,TGTGCCAGCAGCATTCGACCCACCCAGTACTTC
TRBJ1-1,many,.,TRBV6-5,CASSYSRETGMNTEAFF,TGTGCCAGCAGTTACTCGAGGGAGACAGGAATGAACACTGAAGCTTTCTTT
TRBJ2-5,many,.,TRBV12-3/TRBV12-4,CASSLKGGGETQYF,TGTGCCAGCAGTTTAAAGGGGGGCGGGGAGACCCAGTACTTC
TRBJ1-1,many,.,TRBV10-3,CAISASGQMSTEAFF,TGTGCCATCAGTGCGAGTGGGCAGATGAGCACTGAAGCTTTCTTT
TRBJ2-3,.,.,TRBV18,CASSPPSRRDTQYF,TGTGCCAGCTCACCACCTAGCCGTAGAGATACGCAGTATTTT
TRBJ2-3,many,.,TRBV29-1,CSVVSVGFTDTQYF,TGCAGCGTTGTCTCAGTGGGCTTCACAGATACGCAGTATTTT
TRBJ1-1,few,.,TRBV7-9,CASSLVVEAFF,TGTGCCAGCAGCTTAGTGGTTGAAGCTTTCTTT
TRBJ2-6,many,TRBD1,TRBV25-1,CASSGTGGSTSGANVLTF,TGTGCCAGCAGTGGAACAGGGGGCTCCACCTCTGGGGCCAACGTCCTGACTTTC
TRBJ2-4,.,TRBD2,TRBV28,CASSLREGPSGAQNIQYF,TGTGCCAGCAGTTTACGGGAAGGGCCTAGCGGAGCCCAAAACATTCAGTACTTC
TRBJ1-1,few,TRBD1,TRBV5-1,CASSLQGQGVTEAFF,TGCGCCAGCAGCCTGCAGGGGCAGGGGGTGACTGAAGCTTTCTTT
TRBJ1-1,few,.,TRBV7-9,CASSPQGAEAFF,TGTGCCAGCAGCCCTCAGGGAGCAGAAGCTTTCTTT
TRBJ1-1,.,.,TRBV30,CAWSLGVRGTEAFF,TGTGCCTGGAGCTTAGGGGTGAGGGGCACTGAAGCTTTCTTT
TRBJ2-5,.,.,TRBV20-1,CSARDGGSQETQYF,TGCAGTGCTAGAGACGGAGGGTCGCAAGAGACCCAGTACTTC
TRBJ1-1,many,TRBD1,TRBV12-3/TRBV12-4,CASSSGQGRTEAFF,TGTGCCAGCAGTTCCGGACAGGGCCGGACTGAAGCTTTCTTT
TRBJ1-2,.,.,TRBV5-1,CASSLGAGTLAYGYTF,TGCGCCAGCAGCCTCGGGGCAGGGACCTTGGCCTATGGCTACACCTTC
TRBJ1-5,many,.,TRBV28,CASSPEVGQPQHF,TGTGCCAGCAGCCCGGAGGTGGGTCAGCCCCAGCATTTT
TRBJ2-1,few,.,TRBV6-1,CASILKGSPSSYNEQFF,TGTGCCAGCATTCTCAAAGGGTCCCCGAGCTCCTACAATGAGCAGTTCTTC
TRBJ1-6,once,.,TRBV6-5,CASSYSNTPYSPLHF,TGTGCCAGCAGTTACTCGAACACACCCTATTCACCCCTCCACTTT
TRBJ2-2,many,.,TRBV9,CASSATNTGELFF,TGTGCCAGCAGCGCAACGAACACCGGGGAGCTGTTTTTT
TRBJ2-3,few,.,TRBV5-1,CASSLAGPSTDTQYF,TGCGCCAGCAGCCTGGCAGGACCTAGCACAGATACGCAGTATTTT
TRBJ1-3,.,TRBD1,TRBV2,CASSTGVLGNTIYF,TGTGCCAGCAGTACAGGGGTACTTGGAAACACCATATATTTT
TRBJ2-2,.,.,TRBV6-4,CASSERRAGELFF,TGTGCCAGCAGTGAGAGGCGGGCCGGGGAGCTGTTTTTT